Sequencing of this T cell receptor (beta chain) was carried out in a study of blood T cell repertoires in COVID-19. Across the study: The cDNA or gDNA used as material had been derived from T cells, B-cell-depleted T cells, or PBMCs.

TCRdb's table, derived via immunoSEQ multiplex PCR, lists solely in-frame clones and lacks some. The data show approximately 150,000 clones, 84% seen once. The V segment lost 4 bases and the J segment 8 bases; nucleotides outside the gene matches: 6. CDR1 is SGHRS, CDR2 YFSETQ, per germline. This CDR3 is built from 12 residues. This clonotype was sampled from a woman in her forties or fifties in a cohort sampled during active or convalescent COVID-19. The J gene is TRBJ2-7, the V gene TRBV5-1; 7 nucleotides line up with TRBD1. Source material: peripheral blood. The CDR3 reads CASSLGQAQQYF. In nucleotides, the CDR3 is TGCGCCAGCAGCCTCGGACAGGCTCAGCAGTACTTC.